This T cell receptor beta chain was identified in a study of long-term antiretroviral therapy in people with HIV. Study at large: By about a decade, the earliest samples predate the 2015 immediate-ART recommendation.

The germline gives CDR1 LNHDA, CDR2 SQIVND (reference sequence). V shed 6 bases, J shed 3 bases, and the junction held 11 bases outside the gene matches. The CDR3 runs to 15 residues. They ran version v3.0 of the immunoSEQ assay at survey level. Assay: immunoSEQ multiplex PCR; the TCRdb copy retains only in-frame clones and omits some. This table holds approximately 15,000 clones, about 86% found once. The TCR was taken from a man aged 18-30 years with HIV. The rearrangement joins TRBV19 to TRBJ2-7, with 7 nucleotides matching TRBD1. The sample consisted of unsorted PBMCs, taken 0.1 years after starting antiretroviral therapy. This CDR3 is CASSDTGEVVYEQYF. The DNA of the CDR3 is TGTGCCAGTAGCGATACAGGGGAAGTTGTCTACGAGCAGTACTTC.